The 22 T cell receptor beta chains below come from one sample, sequenced in a study of shared clonotypes between healthy human individuals. TCRdb's table, derived via immunoSEQ multiplex PCR, lists solely in-frame clones and lacks some. The data contain millions of clones, about 92% of them singletons. Naive CD8 isolation took CD45RO-negative cells positively selected for CCR7 and excluded terminally differentiated effector memory CD45RA+ cells. Sequencing was carried out using naive CD8+ T cells from PBMCs. The receptor source for this set is a man younger than 35 in good health. Some clones in this sample may be carry-over from other donors' samples.

This sequence joins TRBV27 and TRBJ1-2, with D perhaps matching TRBD1 (5 bases). CDR3 length equals 18 residues. Per germline, CDR1 MNHEY and CDR2 SMNVEV (reference sequence). The ends were cut back, 5 bases at V and 3 bases at J, with 25 bases in the middle. The DNA of the CDR3 is TGTGCCAGCAGTCTATATGCGGGGACGGAGTGGAGCTACTATGGCTACACCTTC. Amino acid sequence: CASSLYAGTEWSYYGYTF.

V gene TRBV9 combines with J gene TRBJ1-4, with unresolved D. The germline CDR1 and CDR2 sequences are SGDLS and YYNGEE. V gave up 1 base and J gave up 3 bases, with 7 bases separating them. The CDR3 runs 14 residues. The CDR3: CASSVYGANEKLFF. The CDR3 nucleotides are TGTGCCAGCAGCGTATATGGGGCTAATGAAAAACTGTTTTTT.

This CDR3 reads CASSSGTSKQETQYF. The CDR3 DNA is TGCGCCAGCAGCAGCGGGACAAGTAAACAAGAGACCCAGTACTTC. The chain is built from TRBV5-1 and TRBJ2-5, with a tentative D call TRBD2 (7 bases). Trimming shortened V by 4 bases and J by 2 bases, and 15 bases separated the two germline ends. The CDR3 length is 15 residues. Germline-derived CDR1 and CDR2 are SGHRS and YFSETQ.

The rearrangement links TRBV11-2 to TRBJ2-7; 9 nucleotides line up with TRBD2. CDR3 length: 15 amino acids. Trimming at V came to 5 bases and at J to 4 bases, leaving 9 bases not matched to a gene. The germline gives CDR1 SGHAT, CDR2 FQNNGV. CDR3 sequence: CASSPRAAGGYEQYF. CDR3 DNA: TGTGCCAGCAGCCCACGGGCGGCGGGAGGGTACGAGCAGTACTTC.

The chain links TRBV7-3 to TRBJ2-3; D not certain. The V gene lost 5 bases and the J gene lost 5 bases, with 11 bases spanning the gap. The CDR3 runs 13 residues. From germline, CDR1 is SGHTA and CDR2 FQGTGA. This CDR3 reads CASSPSFGDTQYF. In DNA form, the CDR3 reads TGTGCCAGCAGCCCTAGTTTCGGAGATACGCAGTATTTT.

CDR3 DNA: TGTGCCAGCAGTGCTATTTTCGGATTGGCAGAACGGCCCCAGCATTTT. Translated, it gives CASSAIFGLAERPQHF. The chain carries TRBV2 and TRBJ1-5; the D is unclear. This CDR3 comprises 16 residues. Germline lookup yields CDR1 SNHLY and CDR2 FYNNEI. With 4 bases removed from V and 9 bases from J, the gap between germline ends came to 22 bases.

A single count supports this clone. V and J are TRBV7-6 and TRBJ2-7, with D possibly being TRBD2 (6 bases). Trimming took 1 base from V and 5 from J, leaving 12 bases between them. This CDR3 spans 14 amino acids. The germline gives CDR1 SGHVS, CDR2 FNYEAQ. CDR3 sequence reads: CASSLGGGWNEQYF. The CDR3 region has the DNA TGTGCCAGCAGCTTAGGGGGAGGATGGAACGAGCAGTACTTC. Drawing the rest from reference TRBV7-6 and TRBJ2-7, the complete variable domain is GAGVSQSPRYKVTKRGQDVALRCDPISGHVSLYWYRQALGQGPEFLTYFNYEAQQDKSGLPNDRFSAERPEGSISTLTIQRTEQRDSAMYRCASSLGGGWNEQYFGPGTRLTVT.

This clone came up once. The chain combines TRBV2 with TRBJ1-2; D is perhaps TRBD1 (5 bases). Germline V gene lookup returns CDR1 SNHLY and CDR2 FYNNEI. Trimming took 3 bases from V and 4 from J, leaving 12 bases between them. CDR3 size: 14 residues. The CDR3: CASSEGLAVYGYTF. The DNA for the CDR3 is TGTGCCAGCAGTGAGGGACTAGCAGTCTATGGCTACACCTTC. The full variable domain, in which reference TRBV2 and TRBJ1-2 provide the parts outside the CDR3, is EPEVTQTPSHQVTQMGQEVILRCVPISNHLYFYWYRQILGQKVEFLVSFYNNEISEKSEIFDDQFSVERPDGSNFTLKIRSTKLEDSAMYFCASSEGLAVYGYTFGSGTRLTVV.

This chain links TRBV6-5 with TRBJ2-2; D might be TRBD1 (6 bases). V was shortened by 5 bases and J by 1 base, with 11 bases between the two germline ends. This CDR3 spans 15 amino acids. CDR1 and CDR2 (germline): MNHEY, SVGAGI. The CDR3 DNA sequence: TGTGCCAGCAGTGCCACGGACAGGAACACCGGGGAGCTGTTTTTT. Amino acids: CASSATDRNTGELFF.

The J gene is TRBJ2-2, the V gene TRBV7-9; D is possibly TRBD2 (5 bases). The V end lost 5 bases, the J end lost 0 bases, and 19 bases lay between the germline ends. Germline CDR1 is SEHNR and CDR2 is FQNEAQ (reference sequence). The CDR3 has 18 amino acids. CDR3 in amino acids: CASSPLDYRTANTGELFF. The CDR3 nucleotides read TGTGCCAGCAGCCCATTAGACTACCGAACCGCGAACACCGGGGAGCTGTTTTTT.

This clone showed up just a few times. V gene TRBV27 combines with J gene TRBJ1-1; 7 bases agree with TRBD1. From germline, CDR1 is MNHEY and CDR2 SMNVEV (reference sequence). Trimming took 6 bases from V and 1 from J; bases not matched to a gene: 11. The CDR3 is made up of 16 amino acids. Written as DNA, the CDR3 is TGTGCCAGCAGCCGAGAACTGGGGACAGCGAACACTGAAGCTTTCTTT. This encodes CASSRELGTANTEAFF.

The CDR3 nucleotides are TGTGCCAGCAGACCAGGGAGGCTGGGGGTAAGCAATCAGCCCCAGCATTTT. Translated, it gives CASRPGRLGVSNQPQHF. The chain has TRBV28 and TRBJ1-5, with D possibly matching TRBD1 (5 bases). Trimming took 6 bases from V and 1 from J, leaving 19 bases between them. Looked up from germline, CDR1 is MDHEN and CDR2 is SYDVKM. CDR3 length: 17 amino acids.

This chain joins TRBV27 and TRBJ2-3; possible D gene TRBD1, 6 bases. CDR1 is MNHEY, CDR2 SMNVEV, per germline (reference sequence). V was shortened by 5 bases and J by 4 bases, with 13 bases between the two germline ends. This CDR3 is built from 14 residues. The CDR3 here is CASSPYRVPDTQYF. CDR3 bases: TGTGCCAGCAGTCCCTACAGGGTCCCAGATACGCAGTATTTT.

This chain joins TRBV29-1 and TRBJ2-1; D ambiguous. The CDR3 has 10 residues. V was clipped by 7 bases and J by 7 bases, with 8 bases between them. The germline gives CDR1 SQVTM, CDR2 ANQGSEA. CDR3 nucleotide sequence: TGCAGCGGTAGGTTGAATGAGCAGTTCTTC. Amino acid sequence: CSGRLNEQFF.

The chain joins TRBV7-9 to TRBJ1-2; D call uncertain. V lost 4 bases and J 4 bases, leaving 10 bases between the germline ends. CDR3 length equals 13 residues. The germline CDR1 and CDR2 sequences are SEHNR and FQNEAQ (reference sequence). CDR3 sequence: CASSSSVIYGYTF. The DNA of the CDR3 is TGTGCCAGCAGCTCGTCGGTGATCTATGGCTACACCTTC.

V gene TRBV29-1 combines with J gene TRBJ2-3; 11 bases are shared with TRBD1. Unmatched junction bases numbered 11, after V lost 5 bases and J lost 4 bases. Looked up from germline, CDR1 is SQVTM and CDR2 is ANQGSEA. The CDR3 covers 16 residues. The DNA of the CDR3 is TGCAGCGTTAGCGACACGGGACAGGGGGTAGCAGATACGCAGTATTTT. Translation: CSVSDTGQGVADTQYF.

This clone was detected a few times. This chain's CDR3 is CASSLERNEKLFF. Here the CDR3 DNA reads TGTGCCAGCAGTTTAGAAAGGAATGAAAAACTGTTTTTT. The V call is TRBV28, the J call TRBJ1-4; D gene ambiguous. CDR3 length: 13 amino acids. Germline loops: CDR1 MDHEN, CDR2 SYDVKM. The germline V and J ends were trimmed by 2 bases and 5 bases, with 6 bases remaining between them.

The V call is TRBV7-9, the J call TRBJ1-2; TRBD1 matches 7 bases. V trimming: 5 bases; J trimming: 5 bases; junction bases outside the gene matches: 8. The length of the CDR3 is 14 residues. The germline V gene encodes CDR1 SEHNR and CDR2 FQNEAQ (reference sequence). This chain's CDR3 is CASSPPGQMYGYTF. The CDR3 region has the DNA TGTGCCAGCAGCCCACCGGGACAGATGTATGGCTACACCTTC.

The chain uses TRBV6-5 and TRBJ2-3, with unresolved D. CDR3 length: 13 residues. Germline V gene data show CDR1 as MNHEY and CDR2 as SVGAGI. Trimming took 8 bases from V and 1 from J, leaving 10 bases between them. As DNA, the CDR3 is TGTGCCAGCGCCACTCGGGGCACAGATACGCAGTATTTT. Protein product: CASATRGTDTQYF.

The chain recombines TRBV7-2 with TRBJ1-4; 10 bases match TRBD1. CDR3 size: 16 residues. Per germline, CDR1 SGHTA and CDR2 FQGNSA. The J segment lost 9 bases and the V segment lost 5 bases, leaving 12 bases of the junction unmatched. CDR3 nucleotides: TGTGCCAGCAGCCCCAGACAGGGGGCGTCGGAGCAAAAACTGTTTTTT. It specifies CASSPRQGASEQKLFF. Combining the CDR3 with reference TRBV7-2 and TRBJ1-4 gives the whole variable domain GAGVSQSPSNKVTEKGKDVELRCDPISGHTALYWYRQSLGQGLEFLIYFQGNSAPDKSGLPSDRFSAERTGGSVSTLTIQRTQQEDSAVYLCASSPRQGASEQKLFFGSGTQLSVL.

The genes are TRBV19 and TRBJ2-1; D perhaps matches TRBD1 (7 bases). The CDR3 sequence is 15 residues long. The V end was cut by 3 bases, the J end by 4 bases, with 13 bases between. Germline V gene lookup returns CDR1 LNHDA and CDR2 SQIVND (reference sequence). This CDR3 is CASSIGGTAYNEQFF. The CDR3 bases are TGTGCCAGTAGTATTGGCGGGACAGCATACAATGAGCAGTTCTTC.

The genes are TRBV9 and TRBJ1-2, with D possibly being TRBD1 (5 bases). Germline loops: CDR1 SGDLS, CDR2 YYNGEE. The V end lost 3 bases, the J end lost 4 bases, and 13 bases lay between the germline ends. The CDR3 consists of 14 residues. DNA of the CDR3: TGTGCCAGCAGCGAGGGAGGGGCGGGCTATGGCTACACCTTC. Residues: CASSEGGAGYGYTF.